The clone carrying this T cell receptor beta chain was found a few times. Its antigen is currently unknown. This sample stems from a study of identical twins. Findings and caveats of the study: Monozygotic twins shared more out-of-frame TCR alpha than recombination models predicted. Insertions were reduced in abundant cord blood beta clonotypes but not in memory repertoires.

The CDR3 consists of 18 residues. Germline assignment: CDR1 MGHRA and CDR2 YSYEKL. V was pared by 1 base and J by 3 bases, with 8 bases of the junction left unmatched. Each CDR3 protein gets one entry after TCRdb re-called the 5' RACE reads with MiXCR. The sample carries fewer than 550,000 distinct CDR3 sequences, around 15% recorded once. These same data were also listed under a study on yellow fever vaccine responses in identical twins.

The receptor was isolated from a woman aged 18-35 years in good health. Sequenced sample: CD4+ T cells sorted from blood. The rearrangement links TRBV4-1 to TRBJ2-1, with TRBD2 identical over 11 bases. DNA for the CDR3: TGCGCCAGCAGCCAAGCCCGCACTAGCGGGAGTTTCTACAATGAGCAGTTCTTC. Translation gives CASSQARTSGSFYNEQFF.